This T cell receptor (beta chain) was recovered during a study of tumor and adjacent non-tumor tissue in lung cancer. Study-level background: There were around 11 adenocarcinoma, a couple of squamous cell carcinoma and 1 small cell lung cancer cases. On average, productive TCRbeta reads reached about 4.2 million per sample. General study findings and limits: Significantly higher TCR diversity was found in tumor than normal lung.

A modified ARM-PCR protocol with three rounds of nested PCR amplified TCRbeta. TCRdb re-called the multiplex PCR reads through MiXCR, storing one row per CDR3 protein. Among approximately 76,000 distinct CDR3 sequences listed, around 65% were seen once. This CDR3 is 14 amino acids long. The V end lost 4 bases, the J end lost 8 bases, and 18 bases lay between the germline ends. Per the germline V gene, CDR1 is SGHKS and CDR2 is YYEKEE (reference sequence). No cell sorting was done before RNA was extracted from the tissue. Donors were chemotherapy-naive, newly diagnosed lung cancer surgical patients in China, August–late 2014. Of note for this clonotype: The antigen is unknown.

The source of this sequence is a woman in her seventies with non-small cell lung cancer. V and J are TRBV5-5 and TRBJ1-2; D gene ambiguous. The sequenced sample consisted of lung tumor tissue. CDR3 DNA sequence: TGTGCCAGCAGCCCTCGAGGGCAAATACTCGGCTACACCTTC. This gives the protein CASSPRGQILGYTF.